One sample yielded the 25 T cell receptor beta chains listed below, sequenced in a study of metastatic and nonmetastatic thyroid tumors (dated by TCRdb to about 2020). Before undergoing thyroid surgery, none of the patients had been given any kind of treatment. Library construction relied on PCR. Reads for this sample came from an Illumina HiSeq 4000. TCRdb reanalyzed the raw reads on its own, using fastp at Q25 for trimming and MiXCR for clone calling, and kept in-frame beta chains. This sample holds tens of thousands of clones; 20% were observed only once. 4.4% of the sample rests with the top ten. The material sequenced was adjacent normal tissue. The receptor set was obtained from a female donor with papillary thyroid cancer or a benign thyroid nodule (not recorded which). Some clones in this sample may be carry-over from other donors' samples.

This clone was observed at least ten times. The chain links TRBV20-1 to TRBJ2-7; maybe TRBD1 (5 bases). Germline lookup yields CDR1 DFQATT and CDR2 SNEGSKA (reference sequence). The V and J ends lost 5 bases and 0 bases respectively, with 11 bases between them. The CDR3 loop spans 13 amino acids. CDR3 residues: CSARHRSSYEQYF. CDR3 in DNA: TGCAGTGCTCGCCACAGGAGCTCCTACGAGCAGTACTTC.

This clone showed up just once. The chain uses TRBV11-1 and TRBJ1-6, with 7 bases that match TRBD1. V shed 5 bases, J shed 15 bases, and the junction held 16 bases outside the gene matches. This CDR3 comprises 15 residues. Germline V gene data show CDR1 as SGHAT and CDR2 as FQDESV (reference sequence). CDR3 sequence reads: CASSHNRGRLEYLHF. For the CDR3, the DNA is TGTGCCAGCAGCCACAACAGGGGCCGTTTGGAGTACCTCCACTTT.

This clone showed up many times. The V call is TRBV4-1, the J call TRBJ2-7; D assignment may be TRBD1 or TRBD2 (5 bases each). Germline loops: CDR1 MGHRA, CDR2 YSYEKL. This CDR3 region has 14 residues. Trimming shortened V by 3 bases and J by 2 bases, and 11 bases separated the two germline ends. CDR3: CASSQGDGPYEQYF. The DNA for the CDR3 is TGCGCCAGCAGCCAGGGGGACGGTCCCTACGAGCAGTACTTC.

There are many counts of this clone. The chain employs TRBV7-2 and TRBJ2-4; 16 bases map to TRBD2. V lost 3 bases and J lost 8; bases outside the gene matches: 7. Germline assignment: CDR1 SGHTA and CDR2 FQGNSA. The CDR3 extends over 17 amino acids. CDR3 nucleotide sequence: TGTGCCAGCAGCTTCCAGGGACTAGCGGGAGGGCTGGACATTCAGTACTTC. It encodes CASSFQGLAGGLDIQYF.

This clone was counted at least ten times. The genes are TRBV7-9 and TRBJ2-3; no reliable D call. The CDR3 consists of 14 residues. Germline V gene sequence: CDR1 SEHNR, CDR2 FQNEAQ (reference sequence). The V end was cut by 5 bases, the J end by 13 bases, with 22 bases between. The CDR3, as DNA: TGTGCCAGCAGCCGTGAGCACAGATACGCAGTCGAGTATTTT. Its protein is CASSREHRYAVEYF.

The V gene is TRBV10-3, the J gene TRBJ2-3, with D tentatively TRBD2 (7 bases). The CDR3 sequence is 16 residues long. Per the germline V gene, CDR1 is ENHRY and CDR2 is SYGVKD. Deletions cut 11 bases from V and 5 bases from J, with 26 bases between. This chain's CDR3 is CAGEGGERRGKDTQYF. Written as DNA, the CDR3 is TGTGCCGGGGAGGGGGGGGAGCGAAGGGGCAAAGATACGCAGTATTTT.

This clone was recorded many times. The chain couples TRBV9 to TRBJ1-1; 7 nucleotides align to TRBD1. This CDR3 has 15 residues. J lost 4 bases, V lost 4 bases, and 10 bases had no gene match. Looked up from germline, CDR1 is SGDLS and CDR2 is YYNGEE. The CDR3 DNA follows: TGTGCCAGCAGCTACTCGACAGGGCGGGGCACTGAAGCTTTCTTT. Its translation: CASSYSTGRGTEAFF.

As to this clone: A much larger clone is a single base away; this may be a read error. The CDR3 is CASSHRTGSNSYEQYF. The DNA of the CDR3 is TGTGCCAGCAGCCACCGGACAGGATCCAACTCCTACGAGCAGTACTTC. The rearrangement joins TRBV4-2 to TRBJ2-7; TRBD1 matches 7 bases. The CDR3 has 16 amino acids. Losses at the gene ends were 3 bases for V and 0 bases for J; bases not matched to a gene: 8. Germline lookup yields CDR1 LGHNA and CDR2 YNFKEQ.

This clone was seen more than once but under ten times. Here the CDR3 DNA reads TGTGCCAGCAGTTTTTCCAGCAGGGTAGGTAATTCACCCCTCCACTTT. It codes for CASSFSSRVGNSPLHF. The chain combines TRBV12-3 or TRBV12-4 with TRBJ1-6, with a weak D call TRBD1 (5 bases). This CDR3 is 16 amino acids long. V lost 3 bases and J lost 6, with 15 bases in between.

The V call is TRBV19, the J call TRBJ2-7; 11 bases match TRBD1. Germline CDR1 LNHDA, CDR2 SQIVND (reference sequence). The CDR3 covers 13 residues. The J segment lost 6 bases and the V segment lost 5 bases, leaving 3 bases of the junction unmatched. The CDR3 loop reads CASSWDRGAEQYF. Here the CDR3 DNA reads TGTGCCAGTAGTTGGGACAGGGGGGCCGAGCAGTACTTC.

This clone was detected a few times. This chain links TRBV27 with TRBJ2-2; a weak D match, TRBD2 (5 bases). Germline V lookup: CDR1 MNHEY, CDR2 SMNVEV (reference sequence). This CDR3 has 15 amino acids. Trimming stripped 2 bases from V and 0 bases from J, with 7 bases between. The chain's CDR3 is CASSLGSANTGELFF. In DNA form, the CDR3 reads TGTGCCAGCAGTTTAGGGAGCGCGAACACCGGGGAGCTGTTTTTT.

This clone was picked up many times. V usage is TRBV3-1 and J usage is TRBJ1-1; D is uncertain. Deletions cut 1 base from V and 7 bases from J, with 10 bases between. Germline V gene lookup returns CDR1 LGHDT and CDR2 YNNKEL (reference sequence). This CDR3 is built from 13 residues. The CDR3 bases are TGTGCCAGCAGCCAAGTTCCGGGAGTTGAAGCTTTCTTT. Translation: CASSQVPGVEAFF.

This clone occurred many times. This sequence joins TRBV7-6 and TRBJ2-3, with D possibly TRBD2 on 7 matching bases. The CDR3 loop spans 15 amino acids. The V gene's germline CDR1 is SGHVS and CDR2 FNYEAQ. Trimming cost V 5 bases and J 1 base, with 13 bases left between them. CDR3 nucleotides: TGTGCCAGCAGCCCGGCGGGGGCTCGCACAGATACGCAGTATTTT. This sequence encodes CASSPAGARTDTQYF.

This clone was seen many times. This chain connects TRBV5-6 to TRBJ2-1; the D gene is possibly TRBD1 (6 bases). Trimming took off 4 bases at V and 6 bases at J, with 14 bases between the two ends. The germline gives CDR1 SGHDT, CDR2 YYEEEE. The CDR3 runs 14 residues. The CDR3 spells CASSLRKGGNEQFF. Here the CDR3 DNA reads TGTGCCAGCAGCCTCAGGAAAGGGGGCAATGAGCAGTTCTTC.

The chain combines TRBV4-1 with TRBJ1-2, with D tentatively TRBD1 (6 bases). V lost 1 base and J lost 1, with 10 bases in between. Germline CDR1 is MGHRA and CDR2 is YSYEKL. The CDR3 has 15 amino acids. The CDR3 protein is CASSQGRGNNYGYTF. In DNA, the CDR3 is TGCGCCAGCAGCCAAGGGAGGGGGAATAACTATGGCTACACCTTC.

This clone was counted many times. The rearrangement links TRBV5-5 to TRBJ1-1, with D possibly being TRBD1 (5 bases). The V end was cut by 4 bases, the J end by 5 bases, with 18 bases between. In germline, CDR1 is SGHKS, CDR2 YYEKEE (reference sequence). The CDR3 length is 15 residues. The CDR3 loop is CASSPVQGGWTEAFF. The CDR3 DNA reads as TGTGCCAGCAGCCCTGTCCAGGGAGGATGGACTGAAGCTTTCTTT.

The genes are TRBV11-3 and TRBJ2-2; 11 positions agree with TRBD2. Germline V gene data show CDR1 as SGHNT and CDR2 as YENEEA. The CDR3 is 16 amino acids. Trimming at V came to 5 bases and at J to 5 bases, leaving 7 bases not matched to a gene. The CDR3 sequence: CASSIRLAGRTGELFF. The DNA for the CDR3 is TGTGCCAGCAGCATCAGACTAGCGGGGAGGACCGGGGAGCTGTTTTTT.

This clone was recorded at least ten times. This rearrangement joins TRBV3-1 to TRBJ1-2, with D possibly TRBD1 on 5 matching bases. The V and J ends lost 1 base and 8 bases respectively, with 11 bases between them. Looked up from germline, CDR1 is LGHDT and CDR2 is YNNKEL (reference sequence). CDR3 length equals 13 residues. The CDR3 region is CASSQGAGIGYTF. DNA of the CDR3: TGTGCCAGCAGCCAAGGGGCAGGGATCGGCTACACCTTC. The whole variable domain, filled in from reference TRBV3-1 and TRBJ1-2, reads DTAVSQTPKYLVTQMGNDKSIKCEQNLGHDTMYWYKQDSKKFLKIMFSYNNKELIINETVPNRFSPKSPDKAHLNLHINSLELGDSAVYFCASSQGAGIGYTFGSGTRLTVV.

This clone was counted ten times or more. The rearrangement joins TRBV5-1 to TRBJ2-5; 9 positions agree with TRBD1. With V trimmed by 1 base and J by 5 bases, 6 bases remained unmatched. Germline CDR1 is SGHRS and CDR2 is YFSETQ. This CDR3 contains 15 residues. This CDR3 is CASSLLGQGRETQYF. The DNA of the CDR3 is TGCGCCAGCAGCTTGCTGGGACAGGGTCGGGAGACCCAGTACTTC.

This clone occurred many times. This may arise from a read error, as a much more abundant clone is one base away. The chain links TRBV6-1 to TRBJ1-1, with D possibly being TRBD1 (5 bases). CDR1 MNHNS and CDR2 SASEGT come from the germline V gene. The CDR3 runs 14 residues. Here the CDR3 reads CASGELQGSTEAFF. In DNA, the CDR3 is TGTGCCAGCGGTGAATTGCAGGGCTCCACTGAAGCTTTCTTT.

The sample holds many counts of this clone. With a much larger clone just one base away, this may be a read error. Other DNA sequences in this sample translate to the same CDR3. The chain is built from TRBV28 and TRBJ2-3; possible D gene TRBD2, 7 bases. This CDR3 has 15 residues. The germline V gene encodes CDR1 MDHEN and CDR2 SYDVKM. The CDR3 DNA reads as TGTGCCAGCAGTTTCGGTACAGGGAGGGCAGATACGCGGTATTTT. This codes for CASSFGTGRADTRYF.

The chain couples TRBV4-3 to TRBJ2-7, with TRBD1 matching over 7 bases. V dropped 4 bases and J dropped 1; count of bases not matched to a gene: 13. The germline V gene encodes CDR1 LGHNA and CDR2 YSLEER. The CDR3 extends over 17 amino acids. The DNA of the CDR3 is TGCGCCAGCAGCCGAACCATGCCCCGGGACAGATCCTACGAGCAGTACTTC. It yields the protein CASSRTMPRDRSYEQYF.

In this sample, this clone turned up a few times. The CDR3, as DNA: TGTGCCTGGAGACCTCCGGGAAGAAACTATGGCTACACCTTC. It encodes CAWRPPGRNYGYTF. The chain has TRBV30 and TRBJ1-2; D is unclear. This CDR3 has 14 amino acids. CDR1 and CDR2 (germline): GTSNPN, SVGIG (reference sequence). V gave up 3 bases and J gave up 2 bases, with 13 bases separating them.

This chain uses TRBV11-3 with TRBJ2-2; 8 bases map to TRBD1. The CDR3 length is 15 residues. Germline values: CDR1 SGHNT, CDR2 YENEEA. Trimming took 1 base from V and 5 from J; bases not matched to a gene: 3. DNA of the CDR3: TGTGCCAGCAGCTTAGGACAGGGGTCTACCGGGGAGCTGTTTTTT. This sequence encodes CASSLGQGSTGELFF.

This clone was detected many times. J is TRBJ2-5 and V is TRBV7-2; D is perhaps TRBD1 (6 bases). This CDR3 region has 18 residues. The germline V gene encodes CDR1 SGHTA and CDR2 FQGNSA. V lost 1 base and J lost 2, with 20 bases in between. CDR3 protein: CASSLVKVGTGPQETQYF. The CDR3 nucleotides read TGTGCCAGCAGCTTAGTTAAAGTCGGAACAGGGCCTCAAGAGACCCAGTACTTC.